Listed here are 13 T cell receptor beta chains from one sample, sequenced in a study of cytomegalovirus exposure and HLA in healthy donors. Primers: 60 Vbeta forward and 13 Jbeta reverse. Method: immunoSEQ multiplex PCR; TCRdb's copy keeps in-frame clones and lacks some. The top ten clones hold around 3.2% of a sample with about 170,000 clones, approximately 67% of them seen once. The sequenced material came from PBMCs. Source of these receptors: a middle-aged man in good health and CMV-seronegative.

The CDR3 region has the DNA TGTGCCAGCAGTTACTCGGAGTGGCCCCGGACAGATACGCAGTATTTT. Translated: CASSYSEWPRTDTQYF. The chain carries TRBV6-6 and TRBJ2-3; D call uncertain. The germline V and J ends were trimmed by 0 bases and 3 bases, with 13 bases remaining between them. Per the germline V gene, CDR1 is MNHNY and CDR2 is SVGAGI (reference sequence). CDR3 length equals 16 residues.

The CDR3 loop is CASSLGGANEQYF. The DNA of the CDR3 is TGTGCCAGCAGCTTAGGAGGAGCAAACGAGCAGTACTTC. V and J are TRBV7-3 and TRBJ2-7; a possible D gene is TRBD2 (5 bases). The germline V gene encodes CDR1 SGHTA and CDR2 FQGTGA. The ends were cut back, 2 bases at V and 5 bases at J, with 10 bases in the middle. This CDR3 is built from 13 residues.

This clone was seen only a few times. V usage is TRBV28 and J usage is TRBJ2-2; TRBD2 aligns across 8 bases. Germline assignment: CDR1 MDHEN and CDR2 SYDVKM. The J segment lost 5 bases and the V segment lost 5 bases, leaving 4 bases of the junction unmatched. CDR3 length: 14 residues. This CDR3 is CASSPSGGTGELFF. The CDR3 DNA reads TGTGCCAGCAGTCCATCGGGGGGGACCGGGGAGCTGTTTTTT.

In the case of this clone: This sample includes further DNA sequences coding for the same CDR3. The chain links TRBV5-1 to TRBJ2-7, with TRBD1 as a possible D gene (6 bases). Germline values: CDR1 SGHRS, CDR2 YFSETQ. CDR3 length equals 15 residues. V was shortened by 0 bases and J by 2 bases, with 12 bases between the two germline ends. In DNA form, the CDR3 reads TGCGCCAGCAGCTTGGGTCAGGGGCTGACCTACGAGCAGTACTTC. Translating gives CASSLGQGLTYEQYF. Full variable domain (rest looked up from reference TRBV5-1 and TRBJ2-7): KAGVTQTPRYLIKTRGQQVTLSCSPISGHRSVSWYQQTPGQGLQFLFEYFSETQRNKGNFPGRFSGRQFSNSRSEMNVSTLELGDSALYLCASSLGQGLTYEQYFGPGTRLTVT.

This clone was observed a handful of times. The chain joins TRBV2 to TRBJ2-7, with 10 bases identical to TRBD2. The germline V gene has CDR1 SNHLY and CDR2 FYNNEI. The CDR3 spans 17 residues. V shed 3 bases, J shed 6 bases, and the junction held 14 bases outside the gene matches. CDR3 in DNA: TGTGCCAGCAGTGATTTTGAGCGGGGGGGCCGTTCCGGCGAGCAGTACTTC. It translates to CASSDFERGGRSGEQYF.

CDR3 in amino acids: CASGHMNTEAFF. For the CDR3, the DNA is TGTGCCTCGGGACACATGAACACTGAAGCTTTCTTT. The V call is TRBV30, the J call TRBJ1-1; D perhaps matches TRBD1 (6 bases). Trimming shortened V by 7 bases and J by 0 bases, and 9 bases separated the two germline ends. CDR3 length: 12 residues. Germline loops: CDR1 GTSNPN, CDR2 SVGIG (reference sequence).

The V and J genes are TRBV6-5 and TRBJ1-1, with D unclear. The CDR3 contains 13 residues. Trimming took off 5 bases at V and 4 bases at J, with 11 bases between the two ends. Germline V gene lookup returns CDR1 MNHEY and CDR2 SVGAGI. The CDR3 DNA reads as TGTGCCAGCAGTGCCGGTACGGGCACTGAAGCTTTCTTT. It translates to CASSAGTGTEAFF.

V and J are TRBV2 and TRBJ1-1; D not resolved. Trimming removed 1 base from V and 2 bases from J, with 8 bases in between. This CDR3 contains 14 residues. Germline CDR1 is SNHLY and CDR2 is FYNNEI. The CDR3 nucleotides read TGTGCCAGCAGTGAAGACAGAGATAACACTGAAGCTTTCTTT. Its translation: CASSEDRDNTEAFF.

This chain links TRBV7-8 with TRBJ2-7; 13 bases map to TRBD2. The CDR3 length is 18 residues. Germline CDR1 SGHVS, CDR2 FQNEAQ. Trimming removed 2 bases from V and 2 bases from J; junction bases left unmatched: 9. The CDR3 DNA is TGTGCCAGCAGCTTAACGCGGACTAGCGGGGGACCCCCCTACGAGCAGTACTTC. This sequence encodes CASSLTRTSGGPPYEQYF.

The chain is built from TRBV12-5 and TRBJ2-3, with D perhaps matching TRBD1 (5 bases). From germline, CDR1 is LGHNT and CDR2 FRNRAP. V shed 0 bases and J shed 2 bases, with 21 bases lying between them. This CDR3 is built from 19 residues. CDR3 residues: CASGLVLPRPARATDTQYF. The CDR3 region has the DNA TGTGCTAGTGGTTTGGTACTTCCAAGACCCGCCAGGGCCACAGATACGCAGTATTTT.

The gene calls are TRBV25-1 and TRBJ1-6; no firm D call. Trimming stripped 3 bases from V and 6 bases from J, with 15 bases between. The CDR3 sequence is 16 residues long. The germline CDR1 and CDR2 sequences are MGHDK and SYGVNS. In nucleotides, the CDR3 is TGTGCCAGCAGTGACAACCTTTCGGAGGGTAATTCACCCCTCCACTTT. It codes for CASSDNLSEGNSPLHF.

In this sample, this clone turned up a few times. The chain joins TRBV7-4 to TRBJ1-2; 9 bases are a match to TRBD1. The V gene end was trimmed by 4 bases and the J gene end by 5 bases; junction bases not matched to a gene: 14. In germline, CDR1 is SGHVT, CDR2 SQSDAQ. The CDR3 is made up of 17 amino acids. CDR3 residues: CASSSDNRDRDLYGYTF. CDR3 DNA sequence: TGTGCCAGCAGCTCTGACAACCGGGACAGGGATCTTTATGGCTACACCTTC. The whole variable domain, remainder taken from reference TRBV7-4 and TRBJ1-2, is GAGVSQSPRYKVAKRGRDVALRCDSISGHVTLYWYRQTLGQGSEVLTYSQSDAQRDKSGRPSGRFSAERPERSVSTLKIQRTEQGDSAVYLCASSSDNRDRDLYGYTFGSGTRLTVV.

A few counts support this clone. The rearrangement links TRBV5-1 to TRBJ1-4, with D possibly TRBD1 on 6 matching bases. This CDR3 has 15 residues. Trimming left V 2 bases short and J 7 bases short, with 15 bases between. Germline V gives CDR1 SGHRS, CDR2 YFSETQ. The CDR3 nucleotides are TGCGCCAGCAGCTTAACAGGGAGTTTCGGTGAAAAACTGTTTTTT. This gives the protein CASSLTGSFGEKLFF.